A single sample is the source of the 14 T cell receptor beta chains below, sequenced in a study of T-cell reconstitution after alpha-beta-depleted transplantation in children. TCRbeta library preparation incorporated unique molecular identifiers. From the PCR reads, TCRdb called clonotypes with MiXCR, one entry per CDR3 protein. Of over 200,000 distinct CDR3 sequences detected, under 9.5% appear once; the ten largest clones hold about 6.2%. Sequencing was performed on PBMCs from the stem cell graft donor, taken from the stem cell graft. These receptors came from a human donor who donated a stem cell graft to a child with acute lymphoblastic leukemia.

This clonotype was observed a few times. The genes are TRBV6-5 and TRBJ1-5; D is perhaps TRBD1 (5 bases). This CDR3 is 13 amino acids long. CDR1 and CDR2 (germline): MNHEY, SVGAGI. The V and J ends lost 2 bases and 5 bases respectively, with 7 bases between them. CDR3 bases: TGTGCCAGCAGTTACGACAGTCATCAGCCCCAGCATTTT. It translates to CASSYDSHQPQHF.

This clonotype was found many times. The chain combines TRBV5-1 with TRBJ2-5, with D perhaps matching TRBD1 or TRBD2 (5 bases each). This CDR3 has 17 residues. Germline V gene data show CDR1 as SGHRS and CDR2 as YFSETQ. V was clipped by 3 bases and J by 5 bases, with 23 bases between them. The CDR3 reads CASSSGSVVQGGETQYF. The CDR3 region has the DNA TGCGCCAGCAGCTCGGGTAGCGTTGTGCAGGGTGGGGAGACCCAGTACTTC.

This clonotype was seen at least ten times. The chain employs TRBV5-1 and TRBJ2-3, with 7 bases aligning to TRBD1. With V trimmed by 7 bases and J by 0 bases, 5 bases remained unmatched. CDR1 is SGHRS and CDR2 is YFSETQ in the germline V gene. CDR3 length: 14 amino acids. The CDR3: CASDGTASTDTQYF. In nucleotides, the CDR3 is TGCGCCAGCGATGGGACAGCTAGCACAGATACGCAGTATTTT.

The rearrangement joins TRBV6-5 to TRBJ2-5; 10 nucleotides line up with TRBD2. The V gene's germline CDR1 is MNHEY and CDR2 SVGAGI. The ends lost 2 bases at V and 1 base at J; junction bases unmatched: 7. The CDR3 spans 17 residues. The CDR3 spells CASSYLAGAATQETQYF. CDR3 nucleotides: TGTGCCAGCAGTTACCTAGCGGGGGCAGCCACCCAAGAGACCCAGTACTTC.

This clonotype was observed at least ten times. CDR3 sequence: CASTRQGGNTGELFF. The CDR3 DNA reads TGTGCCAGCACTAGACAGGGGGGGAACACCGGGGAGCTGTTTTTT. The chain has TRBV6-1 and TRBJ2-2; 9 positions match TRBD1. Germline trimming cut 7 bases from V and 1 base from J; bases unmatched to any gene: 4. Germline V lookup: CDR1 MNHNS, CDR2 SASEGT. The CDR3 covers 15 residues.

V usage is TRBV2 and J usage is TRBJ1-4; 7 bases are a match to TRBD1. Germline values: CDR1 SNHLY, CDR2 FYNNEI. CDR3 length: 17 amino acids. V trimming: 9 bases; J trimming: 0 bases; junction bases outside the gene matches: 13. The CDR3 region has the DNA TGTGCCAGAAGGGGACAGTTCGCTGATCCAACTAATGAAAAACTGTTTTTT. Its protein product is CARRGQFADPTNEKLFF.

The J gene is TRBJ1-1, the V gene TRBV10-2; D perhaps matches TRBD1 (5 bases). The CDR3 sequence is 13 residues long. The germline CDR1 and CDR2 sequences are WSHSY and SAAADI. V lost 4 bases, J lost 4 bases, and 10 bases lay in between. Here the CDR3 reads CASSVSGVTEAFF. The CDR3 DNA reads as TGCGCCAGCAGTGTTTCGGGGGTCACTGAAGCTTTCTTT.

This chain uses TRBV5-1 with TRBJ1-2; 10 bases align to TRBD1. This CDR3 is built from 14 residues. Trimming cost V 2 bases and J 5 bases; bases outside gene matches: 3. Per the germline V gene, CDR1 is SGHRS and CDR2 is YFSETQ. The CDR3 loop reads CASSFGQGEYGYTF. CDR3 in DNA: TGCGCCAGCAGCTTCGGACAGGGGGAGTATGGCTACACCTTC. The whole variable domain, remainder taken from reference TRBV5-1 and TRBJ1-2, is KAGVTQTPRYLIKTRGQQVTLSCSPISGHRSVSWYQQTPGQGLQFLFEYFSETQRNKGNFPGRFSGRQFSNSRSEMNVSTLELGDSALYLCASSFGQGEYGYTFGSGTRLTVV.

This clonotype was counted many times. The CDR3 DNA is TGTGCCAGCAGTTTATCCGGGGTGGGTGAGCAGTTCTTC. Protein: CASSLSGVGEQFF. This rearrangement joins TRBV12-3 or TRBV12-4 to TRBJ2-1; tentative D call: TRBD2 (5 bases). V lost 2 bases and J 9 bases, leaving 11 bases between the germline ends. The CDR3 has 13 residues.

This clonotype was seen only a few times. The chain couples TRBV2 to TRBJ2-1, with TRBD2 identical over 7 bases. The CDR3 length is 15 residues. Germline V gene sequence: CDR1 SNHLY, CDR2 FYNNEI. V lost 4 bases and J lost 6; bases outside the gene matches: 9. The CDR3 nucleotides read TGTGCCAGCAGTGCTGTGGGGACTACAATCAATGAGCAGTTCTTC. Translating it yields CASSAVGTTINEQFF.

The J gene is TRBJ2-1, the V gene TRBV5-1; 9 bases map to TRBD1. The CDR3 loop spans 15 amino acids. After removal of 0 bases from V and 7 bases from J, the junction contained 5 bases not matched to a gene. Germline-derived CDR1 and CDR2 are SGHRS and YFSETQ. The CDR3: CASSLEQGAWNEQFF. In nucleotides, the CDR3 is TGCGCCAGCAGCTTGGAACAGGGGGCGTGGAATGAGCAGTTCTTC.

This chain joins TRBV29-1 and TRBJ2-3; 7 nucleotides agree with TRBD1. The CDR3 length is 12 residues. With 3 bases clipped from V and 3 bases from J, the junction kept 0 bases outside the gene matches. Per germline, CDR1 SQVTM and CDR2 ANQGSEA. The CDR3 nucleotides are TGCAGCGTTGACAGGGGGACAGATACGCAGTATTTT. The encoded protein is CSVDRGTDTQYF.

J is TRBJ2-5 and V is TRBV14, with 9 bases aligning to TRBD1. The CDR3 consists of 16 residues. After removal of 3 bases from V and 4 bases from J, the junction contained 9 bases not matched to a gene. CDR1 and CDR2 (germline): SGHDN, FVKESK. CDR3 DNA: TGTGCCAGCAGCCACCTCTCGGGACAGGGAGGAGAGACCCAGTACTTC. Residues: CASSHLSGQGGETQYF.

This clonotype showed up many times. The chain joins TRBV29-1 to TRBJ2-5; 9 bases line up with TRBD2. The V segment lost 4 bases and the J segment 1 base; nucleotides outside the gene matches: 13. This CDR3 spans 17 amino acids. CDR1 SQVTM and CDR2 ANQGSEA come from the germline V gene. In nucleotides, the CDR3 is TGCAGCGTTGTCCCGGCTAGCGGGGACCAACCCCAAGAGACCCAGTACTTC. As protein: CSVVPASGDQPQETQYF.